The clone carrying this T cell receptor beta chain has just a few counts. The CDR3 is made up of 15 amino acids. Per germline, CDR1 SNHLY and CDR2 FYNNEI. The V gene lost 4 bases and the J gene lost 1 base, with 10 bases spanning the gap. The sample originates from a study of blood T cell repertoires in COVID-19. Study information: Spain, Italy and the United States supplied samples that represented acute and convalescent COVID-19. PBMCs, B-cell-depleted T cells, or T cells provided the cDNA or gDNA that made up the material.

In the source study's methods: Reference gene primers were amplified, and this amplification served to estimate nucleated cell counts. TCRdb keeps only in-frame clones here, not all; method: immunoSEQ multiplex PCR. The V and J calls and clone size are taken from that table; D and trimming were inferred from the DNA. The sample has around 11,000 clones, less than 90% seen once; the top ten hold roughly 13%. The origin of this receptor is a human donor in a cohort sampled during active COVID-19. Sample: peripheral blood. The chain links TRBV2 to TRBJ2-2; D is perhaps TRBD1 (6 bases). CDR3 nucleotides: TGTGCCAGCAGTGGGACAGCGAGGAACACCGGGGAGCTGTTTTTT. Translated: CASSGTARNTGELFF.